Listed below are T cell receptor beta chains from one sample, sequenced in a study of T cells in Graves' hyperthyroidism and ophthalmopathy. One entry per CDR3 protein, called by TCRdb with MiXCR from the multiplex PCR reads. The sample contains fewer than 850,000 distinct CDR3 sequences, roughly 17% of which appear only once. Sequencing was done on a sample of blood. The origin of the receptors is a man aged 50-60 years with Graves' hyperthyroidism. The conserved cysteine and the conserved F or W are not part of the CDR3 here.

>TRBJ1-2|TRBV4-1
ASSQVIRNYGYT
>TRBJ2-7|TRBV10-3
ATRNTGLAVAYEQH
>TRBJ2-7|TRBV7-8
ASSLGETAITYEQY
>TRBJ2-7|TRBV11-2
ASSFEGDTSYEQY
>TRBJ1-2|TRBV27
ASSLQLGGNYT
>TRBJ1-5|TRBV10-3
AISDTGQGMNQPQH
>TRBJ1-5|TRBV20-1
SAIRDQPQH
>TRBJ2-4|TRBV7-4
ASSLVGVAKNIQY
>TRBJ2-7|TRBV11-1
ASSLHTGTGVEQY
>TRBJ2-1|TRBV27
ASSLARTSGSSNEQF
>TRBJ1-1|TRBV30
AWSAMNTEAF
>TRBJ2-7|TRBV5-1
ASSAGLTSGSYEQY
>TRBJ2-5|TRBV5-4
ASSLVGKGQREETQY
>TRBJ2-1|TRBV7-3
ANSTWTGAGNEQF
>TRBJ1-4|TRBV20-1
SARSAGYEKLF
>TRBJ1-1|TRBV20-1
SARDTNTEAF
>TRBJ2-7|TRBV10-2
ASSVGGGPYEQY
>TRBJ1-6|TRBV27
ASSFRPDPSSYNSPLH
>TRBJ1-1|TRBV10-3
AISESKGRNEAF
>TRBJ2-3|TRBV19
ASSPMGLPTDTQY
>TRBJ2-7|TRBV20-1
SARDRGKHYEQY
>TRBJ2-1|TRBV29-1
SVPNPDGDNEQF
>TRBJ2-5|TRBV5-4
ASSTMEQEETQY
>TRBJ2-5|TRBV19
ASSLGRTDKETQY
>TRBJ2-7|TRBV29-1
SAGRAHEQY
>TRBJ2-6|TRBV7-9
ASSYSREVDVLT
>TRBJ1-1|TRBV7-2
ASSSRTVNTEAF
>TRBJ2-1|TRBV27
ASILPGLAHNEQF
>TRBJ1-5|TRBV29-1
SVKGATVNQPQH
>TRBJ2-1|TRBV28
ASSTGILVSSYNEQF
>TRBJ1-5|TRBV6-5
ASSYKSRCSWGQPQH
>TRBJ1-4|TRBV30
AWTYPGSDEKLF
>TRBJ1-4|TRBV24-1
ATSGQGRVGEDEKLF
>TRBJ2-1|TRBV24-1
ATSDLAGGPNEQF
>TRBJ1-1|TRBV19
ASSPQGNRNTEAF
>TRBJ2-1|TRBV20-1
SAIAGVYNEQF
>TRBJ1-3|TRBV7-9
ASSSGTSGNTIY
>TRBJ1-4|TRBV7-9
ASSPGDRVYEKLF
>TRBJ2-7|TRBV30
AGSAQGYEQY
>TRBJ1-4|TRBV6-1
ASSEYWVTNEKLL
>TRBJ2-3|TRBV6-2/TRBV6-3
ASGDRAPDTQY
>TRBJ2-2|TRBV3-1
ASSQESRGPGELF
>TRBJ1-5|TRBV27
ASSASPSSNQPQH
>TRBJ2-4|TRBV20-1
SARDDGAKNIQY
>TRBJ1-2|TRBV18
ASSPMDLNYGYT
>TRBJ1-1|TRBV12-3/TRBV12-4
ATVGQLNTEAF
>TRBJ1-1|TRBV2
ASTLDGKNTEAF
>TRBJ1-1|TRBV15
ATSRAGTEAF
>TRBJ1-1|TRBV5-1
ASSLELAGSTEAF
>TRBJ2-4|TRBV27
ASSLTSGTNIQY
>TRBJ2-7|TRBV6-1
ASRADIAYEQY
>TRBJ1-1|TRBV5-6
ASTRAMNTEAF
>TRBJ1-1|TRBV29-1
TPREQNTEAF